These 23 T cell receptor beta chains originate from one sample sequenced in a study of CD8 T cells in Susac syndrome (dated by TCRdb to the late 2010s). Libraries were prepared through the immunoSEQ multiplex PCR assay. RNA was extracted with the RNeasy kit and about 0.5 to 1 ug was reverse transcribed using random hexamers. The raw public data were reprocessed by TCRdb itself: fastp quality trimming at Q25, MiXCR clonotype calling, in-frame beta chains only. Each entry merges the rows of one CDR3 protein and shows their most common DNA and genes. The sample data list some 150,000 distinct CDR3 sequences, and roughly 94% of these were observed just once. The ten largest clones represent around 0.21% of the sample. Input material: CD8+ T cells from PBMCs. Receptor source: a human donor with multiple sclerosis.

The rearrangement joins TRBV3-1 to TRBJ1-5; D is unclear. The CDR3 is 12 amino acids. The V gene lost 0 bases and the J gene lost 7 bases, with 4 bases spanning the gap. Per germline, CDR1 LGHDT and CDR2 YNNKEL (reference sequence). This chain's CDR3 is CASSQEDQPQHF. The CDR3 DNA reads TGTGCCAGCAGCCAAGAGGACCAGCCCCAGCATTTT.

The J gene is TRBJ2-1, the V gene TRBV7-9, with D possibly being TRBD2 (6 bases). The CDR3 is made up of 13 amino acids. Germline assignment: CDR1 SEHNR and CDR2 FQNEAQ (reference sequence). The V end lost 7 bases, the J end lost 3 bases, and 10 bases lay between the germline ends. CDR3 sequence reads: CASMSGGYNEQFF. CDR3 in DNA: TGTGCCAGCATGTCCGGGGGCTACAATGAGCAGTTCTTC.

The chain links TRBV3-1 to TRBJ1-2; TRBD1 aligns across 9 bases. Germline loops: CDR1 LGHDT, CDR2 YNNKEL (reference sequence). J gave up 6 bases and V 4 bases, and 9 bases lay outside the gene matches. CDR3 length: 15 amino acids. The CDR3, as DNA: TGTGCCAGCAGCCCCAATACAGGGGGCAGGGATGGCTACACCTTC. Protein: CASSPNTGGRDGYTF.

The chain joins TRBV6-2 or TRBV6-3 to TRBJ2-4; 16 bases match TRBD2. The CDR3 is 17 amino acids. The junction had 6 bases not matched to a gene; V was cut back by 4 bases and J by 6 bases. Germline CDR1 MNHEY, CDR2 SVGEGT. CDR3 amino acids: CASSSGTSGGAANIQYF. For the CDR3, the DNA is TGTGCCAGCAGTTCTGGGACTAGCGGGGGGGCCGCAAACATTCAGTACTTC.

The chain uses TRBV12-3 or TRBV12-4 and TRBJ2-3; D call uncertain. The V end lost 6 bases, the J end lost 5 bases, and 6 bases lay between the germline ends. The CDR3 has 11 residues. CDR3 in amino acids: CASSFRDTQYF. In nucleotides, the CDR3 is TGTGCCAGCAGCTTCAGAGATACGCAGTATTTT.

This chain connects TRBV20-1 to TRBJ2-5; D is ambiguous. The V gene's germline CDR1 is DFQATT and CDR2 SNEGSKA (reference sequence). This CDR3 has 10 residues. Trimming took off 5 bases at V and 5 bases at J, with 6 bases between the two ends. The CDR3 loop is CSAFWETQYF. The CDR3 DNA reads as TGCAGTGCTTTCTGGGAGACCCAGTACTTC.

This chain links TRBV29-1 with TRBJ1-1; D perhaps matches TRBD1 (6 bases). Trimming removed 4 bases at V and 1 base at J, with 16 bases between. Germline-derived CDR1 and CDR2 are SQVTM and ANQGSEA. This CDR3 spans 15 amino acids. DNA of the CDR3: TGCAGCGTTGTCCCCAGGGGCAGCGGGAACACTGAAGCTTTCTTT. Protein product: CSVVPRGSGNTEAFF.

The CDR3 coding sequence is TGTGCCAGCAGTGAAGGGAGCGAGCAGTACTTC. The encoded protein is CASSEGSEQYF. The chain uses TRBV2 and TRBJ2-7; D is uncertain. The ends were cut back, 1 base at V and 6 bases at J, with 4 bases in the middle. Per the germline V gene, CDR1 is SNHLY and CDR2 is FYNNEI. The CDR3 is 11 residues long.

This sequence joins TRBV6-2 or TRBV6-3 and TRBJ2-1; 7 nucleotides line up with TRBD2. V lost 5 bases to trimming and J lost 5 bases; unmatched junction nucleotides: 3. CDR1 is MNHEY, CDR2 SVGEGT, per germline. The CDR3 totals 13 residues. CDR3 nucleotide sequence: TGTGCCAGCAGTATACTAGCGAACAATGAGCAGTTCTTC. This sequence encodes CASSILANNEQFF.

J is TRBJ1-1 and V is TRBV4-3; 9 bases are shared with TRBD1. Germline loops: CDR1 LGHNA, CDR2 YSLEER. The junction had 6 bases not matched to a gene; V was cut back by 2 bases and J by 2 bases. The CDR3 is made up of 16 amino acids. For the CDR3, the DNA is TGCGCCAGCAGCCAATCACACAGGGGGCGTAACACTGAAGCTTTCTTT. Translating gives CASSQSHRGRNTEAFF.

The V gene is TRBV4-1, the J gene TRBJ1-1, with D maybe TRBD1 (5 bases). V lost 0 bases and J lost 4, with 15 bases in between. This CDR3 region has 16 residues. Germline lookup yields CDR1 MGHRA and CDR2 YSYEKL. The CDR3 sequence is CASSQETAPLSTEAFF. The CDR3 DNA follows: TGCGCCAGCAGCCAAGAGACAGCTCCCTTAAGCACTGAAGCTTTCTTT.

Only one count was recorded for this clonotype. In DNA form, the CDR3 reads TGTGCCAGCAGCCCGCGGGTGGGTACAGAGACCCAGTACTTC. This encodes CASSPRVGTETQYF. This chain joins TRBV9 and TRBJ2-5, with D perhaps TRBD2 (5 bases). Trimming removed 4 bases from V and 4 bases from J, with 14 bases in between. CDR3 length: 14 residues. In germline, CDR1 is SGDLS, CDR2 YYNGEE.

The chain links TRBV14 to TRBJ2-7; D is perhaps TRBD1 or TRBD2 (7 bases each). The CDR3 is 18 residues long. In germline, CDR1 is SGHDN, CDR2 FVKESK. Deletions cut 3 bases from V and 3 bases from J, with 24 bases between. CDR3 residues: CASSHRLSGTESYYEQYF. The DNA for the CDR3 is TGTGCCAGCAGCCATCGACTCAGCGGGACAGAGTCTTACTACGAGCAGTACTTC.

The rearrangement uses TRBV6-6 and TRBJ1-1; D call uncertain. This CDR3 has 10 amino acids. Germline lookup yields CDR1 MNHNY and CDR2 SVGAGI (reference sequence). Trimming stripped 7 bases from V and 2 bases from J, with 2 bases between. CDR3 nucleotides: TGTGCCAGCATCAACACTGAAGCTTTCTTT. The encoded protein is CASINTEAFF.

This clonotype has just one count. The gene calls are TRBV5-6 and TRBJ2-7; a possible D gene is TRBD1 (6 bases). CDR3 length: 13 residues. V dropped 1 base and J dropped 7 bases, with 12 bases sitting between them. The germline V gene has CDR1 SGHDT and CDR2 YYEEEE. The CDR3 is CASSLTGPREQYF. CDR3 in DNA: TGTGCCAGCAGCTTGACAGGGCCCAGGGAGCAGTACTTC. Drawing the rest from reference TRBV5-6 and TRBJ2-7, the complete variable domain is DAGVTQSPTHLIKTRGQQVTLRCSPKSGHDTVSWYQQALGQGPQFIFQYYEEEERQRGNFPDRFSGHQFPNYSSELNVNALLLGDSALYLCASSLTGPREQYFGPGTRLTVT.

This clonotype was seen a single time. This chain links TRBV3-1 with TRBJ2-5; maybe TRBD2 (5 bases). Germline CDR1 LGHDT, CDR2 YNNKEL (reference sequence). V gave up 5 bases and J gave up 2 bases, with 12 bases separating them. The CDR3 covers 14 residues. DNA of the CDR3: TGTGCCAGCAGCGCCCGGCTAGCTCAAGAGACCCAGTACTTC. Amino acid sequence: CASSARLAQETQYF.

The chain recombines TRBV2 with TRBJ1-5; possible D gene TRBD1, 5 bases. Germline-derived CDR1 and CDR2 are SNHLY and FYNNEI. The V end lost 2 bases, the J end lost 3 bases, and 14 bases lay between the germline ends. The CDR3 sequence is 16 residues long. CDR3 protein: CASSERKTAYNQPQHF. In DNA form, the CDR3 reads TGTGCCAGCAGTGAAAGGAAGACAGCCTACAATCAGCCCCAGCATTTT. Supplemented by reference TRBV2 and TRBJ1-5, the full variable domain reads EPEVTQTPSHQVTQMGQEVILRCVPISNHLYFYWYRQILGQKVEFLVSFYNNEISEKSEIFDDQFSVERPDGSNFTLKIRSTKLEDSAMYFCASSERKTAYNQPQHFGDGTRLSIL.

This chain connects TRBV24-1 to TRBJ2-1, with 7 bases identical to TRBD2. This CDR3 contains 14 residues. The V segment lost 11 bases and the J segment 7 bases; nucleotides outside the gene matches: 13. CDR1 is KGHDR and CDR2 is SFDVKD in the germline V gene. CDR3 bases: TGTGCCATTTCACGGGGGGATCGAGGGAATGAGCAGTTCTTC. This sequence encodes CAISRGDRGNEQFF.

V gene TRBV5-4 combines with J gene TRBJ1-2, with 7 bases lining up with TRBD1. This CDR3 region has 15 residues. The V and J ends lost 4 bases and 0 bases, in that order; junction bases with no gene match: 6. From germline, CDR1 is SGHNT and CDR2 YYREEE (reference sequence). DNA for the CDR3: TGTGCCAGCAGCGCACAGGGGACTTCTAACTATGGCTACACCTTC. The encoded protein is CASSAQGTSNYGYTF. The variable domain in full, completed from reference TRBV5-4 and TRBJ1-2, reads ETGVTQSPTHLIKTRGQQVTLRCSSQSGHNTVSWYQQALGQGPQFIFQYYREEENGRGNFPPRFSGLQFPNYSSELNVNALELDDSALYLCASSAQGTSNYGYTFGSGTRLTVV.

The chain recombines TRBV9 with TRBJ1-3, with no clear D. Germline V gene data show CDR1 as SGDLS and CDR2 as YYNGEE. V was shortened by 0 bases and J by 2 bases, with 15 bases between the two germline ends. The CDR3 has 17 residues. CDR3 sequence: CASSVGRSVSTGNTIYF. Written as DNA, the CDR3 is TGTGCCAGCAGCGTAGGGCGTAGTGTCAGTACTGGAAACACCATATATTTT.

This chain connects TRBV25-1 to TRBJ1-1; D gene uncertain. This CDR3 has 14 residues. Germline lookup yields CDR1 MGHDK and CDR2 SYGVNS. Trimming left V 5 bases short and J 7 bases short, with 17 bases between. The DNA of the CDR3 is TGTGCCAGCAGTCCCTCGGACGAGTCCAATGAAGCTTTCTTT. It is translated as CASSPSDESNEAFF.

The J gene is TRBJ1-5, the V gene TRBV5-6; D gene uncertain. Germline assignment: CDR1 SGHDT and CDR2 YYEEEE. Trimming removed 0 bases from V and 0 bases from J, with 4 bases in between. The CDR3 runs 14 residues. Here the CDR3 DNA reads TGTGCCAGCAGCTTGGCCCCTAGCAATCAGCCCCAGCATTTT. Its translation is CASSLAPSNQPQHF.

V is TRBV20-1 and J is TRBJ1-1; 10 nucleotides agree with TRBD1. The CDR3 has 14 residues. J was trimmed by 4 bases and V by 3 bases; bases with no gene match: 5. The germline gives CDR1 DFQATT, CDR2 SNEGSKA (reference sequence). The CDR3 sequence: CSARGTGVFTEAFF. The CDR3 nucleotides read TGCAGTGCTAGGGGGACAGGGGTTTTCACTGAAGCTTTCTTT.